Shown below are 23 T cell receptor beta chains from a single sample sequenced in a study of T cells in Graves' hyperthyroidism and ophthalmopathy. It was RNA transcripts that yielded the amplified TCR beta CDR3 regions. Using the HTBI primer set, a first-round RT-PCR was run on the TCR CDR3. TCRdb re-derived calls from the multiplex PCR reads in MiXCR, one entry per CDR3 protein. The sample lists under 400,000 distinct CDR3 sequences, 15% to 20% seen once, with under 55% in the top ten. Material for sequencing was blood. These receptors were collected from a woman aged 45-65 years with Graves' hyperthyroidism.

In its sample, this clonotype was seen a few times. The chain is built from TRBV2 and TRBJ1-1; D remains ambiguous. The CDR3 is 12 amino acids. Per germline, CDR1 SNHLY and CDR2 FYNNEI. V was shortened by 6 bases and J by 5 bases, with 10 bases between the two germline ends. The CDR3, as DNA: TGTGCCAGCAGAACCCCGGGGACTGAAGCTTTCTTT. Translating it yields CASRTPGTEAFF.

This clonotype has more than one count but fewer than ten. The junction departs from the called germline gene at one end, perhaps through a read error. The rearrangement links TRBV6-9 to TRBJ1-2; 7 positions match TRBD1. There are 14 residues in the CDR3. From germline, CDR1 is MNHGY and CDR2 SVAAGI. CDR3 in amino acids: CAGSYYGQDYGYTF. CDR3 coding DNA: TGTGCCGGCAGTTATTATGGACAGGACTATGGCTACACCTTC.

This clonotype was seen a few times. V and J are TRBV19 and TRBJ1-1, with D maybe TRBD1 (6 bases). Germline V gene sequence: CDR1 LNHDA, CDR2 SQIVND (reference sequence). V was trimmed by 3 bases and J by 7 bases, leaving 12 bases between them. There are 13 residues in the CDR3. This CDR3 reads CASSMGTNLEAFF. The CDR3 coding sequence is TGTGCCAGTAGTATGGGGACAAACCTTGAAGCTTTCTTT.

This clonotype was seen a few times. The chain employs TRBV4-1 and TRBJ1-2; 7 bases agree with TRBD1. Germline V gene data show CDR1 as MGHRA and CDR2 as YSYEKL. Trimming cost V 0 bases and J 4 bases; bases outside gene matches: 8. CDR3 length: 16 residues. Here the CDR3 reads CASSQDPPTGFYGYTF. As DNA, the CDR3 is TGCGCCAGCAGCCAAGATCCCCCGACAGGGTTCTATGGCTACACCTTC.

This clonotype has only a few counts. CDR3 nucleotides: TGCAGCGTTGCCAGGACCCTGGATGCCCAGTTCTTC. This translates into CSVARTLDAQFF. The chain recombines TRBV29-1 with TRBJ2-1; D call uncertain. The CDR3 length is 12 residues. From germline, CDR1 is SQVTM and CDR2 ANQGSEA. Trimming stripped 4 bases from V and 13 bases from J, with 17 bases between.

This clonotype was counted ten times or more. The rearrangement joins TRBV20-1 to TRBJ2-1; the D gene is possibly TRBD2 (5 bases). CDR1 and CDR2 from the germline V gene are DFQATT and SNEGSKA (reference sequence). V lost 6 bases, J lost 4 bases, and 13 bases lay in between. The CDR3 contains 13 residues. The CDR3 sequence: CSARSGGYNEQFF. The CDR3 bases are TGCAGTGCCCGTTCAGGAGGATACAATGAGCAGTTCTTC.

This clonotype was detected only a few times. V usage is TRBV9 and J usage is TRBJ1-1; possible D gene TRBD1, 6 bases. V was shortened by 4 bases and J by 3 bases, with 10 bases between the two germline ends. This CDR3 is 13 amino acids long. Germline loops: CDR1 SGDLS, CDR2 YYNGEE. DNA for the CDR3: TGTGCCAGCAGCCAGGGGATGGACACTGAAGCTTTCTTT. This codes for CASSQGMDTEAFF.

There are a few counts of this clonotype. V gene TRBV5-4 combines with J gene TRBJ1-1, with D maybe TRBD1 (5 bases). This CDR3 spans 15 amino acids. CDR1 is SGHNT and CDR2 is YYREEE in the germline V gene (reference sequence). V lost 4 bases and J lost 3, with 16 bases in between. The CDR3 is CASSRPQGWDTEAFF. The CDR3 nucleotides are TGTGCCAGCAGCCGCCCCCAGGGATGGGACACTGAAGCTTTCTTT.

A note on this clonotype: A single base separates this from a much larger clone, so it may be a read error. This chain links TRBV20-1 with TRBJ2-1; possible D gene TRBD2, 5 bases. CDR3 length equals 13 residues. In germline, CDR1 is DFQATT, CDR2 SNEGSKA (reference sequence). The CDR3 coding sequence is TGCGGTGCCTGGACCACCCGGGGCAATGAGCAGTTCTTC. Translated, it gives CGAWTTRGNEQFF.

In its sample, this clonotype was seen many times. J is TRBJ2-6 and V is TRBV28, with 7 bases identical to TRBD1. CDR3 length: 15 amino acids. Trimming cost V 5 bases and J 4 bases; bases outside gene matches: 5. The germline gives CDR1 MDHEN, CDR2 SYDVKM. The CDR3 region is CASSPTGAGANVLTF. CDR3 bases: TGTGCCAGCAGTCCTACAGGGGCCGGGGCCAACGTCCTGACTTTC.

This clonotype was detected many times. This rearrangement joins TRBV2 to TRBJ2-1; TRBD2 matches 14 bases. Germline assignment: CDR1 SNHLY and CDR2 FYNNEI. The CDR3 length is 15 residues. V gave up 6 bases and J gave up 7 bases; unmatched junction bases: 5. The DNA of the CDR3 is TGTGCCAGCAGGGGGACTAGCGGGGGATCGAATGAGCAGTTCTTC. Encoded protein: CASRGTSGGSNEQFF.

Comments on this clonotype: One end of the junction does not line up with germline, which may come from a read error. The genes are TRBV7-8 and TRBJ1-5; D gene unclear. CDR3 length: 15 amino acids. CDR1 SGHVS and CDR2 FQNEAQ come from the germline V gene. The CDR3 DNA follows: TGTGCCAGCAGCTTACTCCACACTTCGAATCATCCCCAGCATTTT. This codes for CASSLLHTSNHPQHF.

The table lists this clonotype with a few counts. V usage is TRBV27 and J usage is TRBJ1-1; D call uncertain. This CDR3 has 16 amino acids. Trimming left V 6 bases short and J 1 base short, with 18 bases between. Germline lookup yields CDR1 MNHEY and CDR2 SMNVEV (reference sequence). The CDR3 loop is CASRRTPPTTNTEAFF. CDR3 nucleotide sequence: TGTGCCAGCAGAAGAACTCCCCCCACGACGAACACTGAAGCTTTCTTT.

This clonotype was recorded many times. The chain uses TRBV28 and TRBJ2-7, with TRBD2 as a possible D gene (6 bases). This CDR3 contains 13 residues. Trimming took off 6 bases at V and 3 bases at J, with 12 bases between the two ends. In germline, CDR1 is MDHEN, CDR2 SYDVKM. In nucleotides, the CDR3 is TGTGCCAGCAGCTATAGCGGATTCTACGAGCAGTACTTC. Its protein is CASSYSGFYEQYF.

With regard to this clonotype: This may stem from a read error, because a much larger clone lies one nucleotide away. The chain employs TRBV27 and TRBJ1-5; tentatively, D is TRBD1 (6 bases). V lost 6 bases, J lost 2 bases, and 8 bases lay in between. CDR3 length: 13 residues. Looked up from germline, CDR1 is MNHEY and CDR2 is SMNVEV (reference sequence). The CDR3 sequence: CASRPGGNQPQHF. The CDR3, as DNA: TGTGCCAGCAGGCCAGGGGGCAATCAGCCCCAGCATTTT.

The rearrangement links TRBV12-3 or TRBV12-4 to TRBJ1-5; 7 bases are a match to TRBD1. The CDR3 is 13 residues long. Trimming took 6 bases from V and 7 from J; bases not matched to a gene: 6. The CDR3: CASRPDRAQPQHF. For the CDR3, the DNA is TGTGCCAGCAGACCAGACAGGGCCCAGCCCCAGCATTTT.

This clonotype showed up many times. This sequence joins TRBV7-9 and TRBJ2-1; TRBD2 might be the D (7 bases). V shed 5 bases and J shed 5 bases, with 16 bases lying between them. The CDR3 sequence is 15 residues long. Germline values: CDR1 SEHNR, CDR2 FQNEAQ (reference sequence). The CDR3 spells CASSPGGGSHNEQFF. The CDR3, as DNA: TGTGCCAGCAGCCCCGGGGGCGGGAGCCACAATGAGCAGTTCTTC. Together with reference TRBV7-9 and TRBJ2-1, the CDR3 gives the full variable domain: DTGVSQNPRHKITKRGQNVTFRCDPISEHNRLYWYRQTLGQGPEFLTYFQNEAQLEKSRLLSDRFSAERPKGSFSTLEIQRTEQGDSAMYLCASSPGGGSHNEQFFGPGTRLTVL.

This clonotype was seen ten or more times. The J gene is TRBJ2-7, the V gene TRBV5-5; perhaps D is TRBD1 or TRBD2 (5 bases each). CDR1 SGHKS and CDR2 YYEKEE come from the germline V gene (reference sequence). The CDR3 covers 15 residues. V dropped 4 bases and J dropped 0 bases, with 14 bases sitting between them. The chain's CDR3 is CASSVGTASSYEQYF. The CDR3, as DNA: TGTGCCAGCAGCGTCGGGACCGCTAGCTCCTACGAGCAGTACTTC.

This clonotype has a handful of counts. The chain couples TRBV28 to TRBJ2-2; D remains ambiguous. V was trimmed by 4 bases and J by 6 bases, leaving 3 bases between them. Germline V gene sequence: CDR1 MDHEN, CDR2 SYDVKM. The CDR3 length is 11 residues. The CDR3 here is CASSYPGELFF. In DNA, the CDR3 is TGTGCCAGCAGTTACCCCGGGGAGCTGTTTTTT. The full variable domain, rest sourced from reference TRBV28 and TRBJ2-2, is DVKVTQSSRYLVKRTGEKVFLECVQDMDHENMFWYRQDPGLGLRLIYFSYDVKMKEKGDIPEGYSVSREKKERFSLILESASTNQTSMYLCASSYPGELFFGEGSRLTVL.

The chain recombines TRBV11-2 with TRBJ2-4; TRBD1 matches 8 bases. With V trimmed by 5 bases and J by 8 bases, 5 bases remained unmatched. CDR3 length equals 13 residues. CDR1 and CDR2 (germline): SGHAT, FQNNGV. The CDR3 DNA follows: TGTGCCAGCAGCGAGGACAGGGAACACATTCAGTACTTC. Protein product: CASSEDREHIQYF.

The table lists this clonotype with a few counts. The chain carries TRBV2 and TRBJ2-1; D tentatively reads TRBD1 or TRBD2 (6 bases each). V was trimmed by 4 bases and J by 0 bases, leaving 19 bases between them. This CDR3 has 18 amino acids. Germline values: CDR1 SNHLY, CDR2 FYNNEI. CDR3 coding DNA: TGTGCCAGCAGTGCTTTTGTCCAGGGGACTTTCTCCTACAATGAGCAGTTCTTC. Encoded protein: CASSAFVQGTFSYNEQFF. The whole variable domain, filled in from reference TRBV2 and TRBJ2-1, reads EPEVTQTPSHQVTQMGQEVILRCVPISNHLYFYWYRQILGQKVEFLVSFYNNEISEKSEIFDDQFSVERPDGSNFTLKIRSTKLEDSAMYFCASSAFVQGTFSYNEQFFGPGTRLTVL.

In this sample, this clonotype turned up many times. CDR3 amino acids: CASTPSRGTTEAFF. The CDR3 nucleotides are TGTGCCAGCACCCCAAGTCGGGGTACGACTGAAGCTTTCTTT. J is TRBJ1-1 and V is TRBV6-1; no clear D. Germline V gene lookup returns CDR1 MNHNS and CDR2 SASEGT. V lost 7 bases and J 5 bases, leaving 17 bases between the germline ends. The CDR3 is made up of 14 amino acids.

This clonotype was counted at least ten times. The chain joins TRBV5-1 to TRBJ1-1; unclear D gene. Germline CDR1 is SGHRS and CDR2 is YFSETQ. V lost 4 bases and J lost 7, with 20 bases in between. The CDR3 is 15 residues long. CDR3 nucleotides: TGCGCCAGCAGCCTGACACGGAACCGTGCGGGTGAAGCTTTCTTT. Its protein is CASSLTRNRAGEAFF.